These T cell receptor beta chains were read from a single sample in a study of blood T cell repertoires in COVID-19. Only in-frame clones appear in the TCRdb table, and some are missing; sequencing was by immunoSEQ multiplex PCR. The sample has 240,000 or so clones; about 80% are singletons. Sequencing was carried out using peripheral blood. The receptors come from a woman of 80 years or more with acute or convalescent COVID-19. Both conserved end residues are trimmed from each CDR3. Each record gives: CDR3 length, V gene, J gene, CDR3 protein.

>10|TRBV9|TRBJ1-2
ASSDPYSGYT
>16|TRBV4-3|TRBJ2-5
ASSQIFGSGGDEETQY
>13|TRBV5-1|TRBJ2-5
ASSTRTGIGETQY
>13|TRBV19|TRBJ1-1
ASSIAGPITTEAF
>15|TRBV9|TRBJ1-3
ASSVGPGTGTGNTIY
>11|TRBV2|TRBJ2-7
ASSYPGQALQY
>11|TRBV3-1/TRBV3-2|TRBJ1-1
ASKPLDRVEAF
>11|TRBV3-1/TRBV3-2|TRBJ1-4
ASSQNLLGKLF
>13|TRBV7-2|TRBJ2-5
ASSQGLGGGLTQY
>14|TRBV7-3|TRBJ2-1
ASSLSPLAGYNEQF
>12|TRBV19|TRBJ2-1
ASGKAGGGYEQF
>14|TRBV5-1|TRBJ2-3
ASSFRLGQGSDTQY
>15|TRBV5-1|TRBJ2-7
ASSRGLAGGSTVAQY
>12|TRBV27|TRBJ1-1
ASSREYRGTEAF
>14|TRBV11-3|TRBJ2-5
ASSSHWAGGQETQY
>13|TRBV11-1|TRBJ2-7
ASGVSGQPSSEQY
>13|TRBV6-5|TRBJ2-2
ASEKGQGGTGELF
>12|TRBV7-9|TRBJ2-2
ASSPVVNTGELF
>16|TRBV6-2/TRBV6-3|TRBJ1-5
ASSYLGRWSRSNQPQH
>14|TRBV3-1/TRBV3-2|TRBJ2-7
ASSQDLTGGPTKQY
>12|TRBV28|TRBJ2-1
ASIGGGKKVEQF
>10|TRBV11-2|TRBJ2-5
ASNPGGETQY
>10|TRBV18|TRBJ2-1
ASSDRGNEQF
>10|TRBV23-1|TRBJ1-4
ASTQSSEKLF
>12|TRBV30|TRBJ2-4
AWSFRTGINIQY
>13|TRBV7-2|TRBJ2-7
ASSVLGQVPYEQY
>15|TRBV15|TRBJ2-3
ATSRPDRDEDTDTQY
>15|TRBV2|TRBJ2-7
ASRGTVTSGHSYEQY
>11|TRBV5-4|TRBJ1-1
ASSPGTEPEAF
>11|TRBV5-4|TRBJ2-7
ASRGDRGYEQY
>12|TRBV27|TRBJ2-1
ASSLGRSYNEQF
>14|TRBV3-1/TRBV3-2|TRBJ2-2
ASSQSWAVGTGELF
>13|TRBV30|TRBJ1-4
AWSPGFSTNEKLF
>11|TRBV7-9|TRBJ2-1
ASSWDRYNEQF
>13|TRBV9|TRBJ2-7
ASSVGGEGVREQY
>13|TRBV6-6|TRBJ2-7
ASSHRDRVTYEQY
>8|TRBV20-1|TRBJ2-5
SALQETQY
>15|TRBV5-4|TRBJ2-1
ASSSPGGAGAYNEQF
>13|TRBV7-2|TRBJ2-3
ASAPQRISPDTQY
>13|TRBV18|TRBJ2-1
ASSFDRASYNEQF
>12|TRBV5-1|TRBJ2-1
ASSLAASYNEQF
>14|TRBV19|TRBJ1-1
ASSITGQGLGTEAF